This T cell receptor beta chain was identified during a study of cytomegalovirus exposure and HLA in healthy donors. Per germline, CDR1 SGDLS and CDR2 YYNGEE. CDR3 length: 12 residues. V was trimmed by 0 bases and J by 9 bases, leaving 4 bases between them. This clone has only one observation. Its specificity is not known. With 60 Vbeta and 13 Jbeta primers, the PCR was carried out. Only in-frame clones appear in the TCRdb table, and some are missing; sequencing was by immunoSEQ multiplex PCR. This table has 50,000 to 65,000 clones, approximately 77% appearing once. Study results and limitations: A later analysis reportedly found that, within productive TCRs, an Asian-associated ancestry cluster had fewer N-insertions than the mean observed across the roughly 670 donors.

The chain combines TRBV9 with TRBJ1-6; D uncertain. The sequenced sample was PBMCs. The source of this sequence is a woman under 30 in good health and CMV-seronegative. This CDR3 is CASSVDRSPLHF. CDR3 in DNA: TGTGCCAGCAGCGTAGATCGTTCACCCCTCCACTTT.